This T cell receptor (beta chain) derives from a study of T cell responses to AZD1222 COVID-19 vaccine. Study-wide results and limits: Clonal diversity may have been underestimated in mostly white British donors.

In the case of this clone: Its antigen is undetermined.

V gave up 5 bases and J gave up 0 bases, with 20 bases separating them. The CDR3 runs to 18 residues. The germline CDR1 and CDR2 sequences are SEHNR and FQNEAQ (reference sequence). Clones were read by immunoSEQ multiplex PCR, and TCRdb kept only the in-frame ones, dropping some. In the table there are 90,000 to 120,000 clones, 86% of which are singletons. This sequence originates from an adult in good health. This chain uses TRBV7-9 with TRBJ1-3; no firm D call. The sample was peripheral blood, taken on day 0 of AZD1222 vaccination. The CDR3 spells CASSRPDGGFSSGNTIYF. Here the CDR3 DNA reads TGTGCCAGCAGCCGCCCGGACGGCGGGTTCTCCTCTGGAAACACCATATATTTT.